The clone carrying this TCR beta chain was detected once. CDR1 KGHSH and CDR2 LQKENI come from the germline V gene. This CDR3 is built from 15 residues. Trimming took 0 bases from V and 5 from J, leaving 10 bases between them. The entry originates in a study of cytomegalovirus exposure and HLA in healthy donors. The PCR employed 60 Vbeta primers together with 13 Jbeta primers. The protocol was immunoSEQ multiplex PCR, while the TCRdb copy is restricted to in-frame clones and leaves out a portion. This sample has about 98,000 clones, with approximately 71% found just once. The chain recombines TRBV18 with TRBJ1-4; D possibly corresponds to TRBD1 (6 bases). The sequence came from a male donor in good health and CMV-seropositive. Sequences were obtained from PBMCs. CDR3 sequence: CASSPPSRGNEKLFF. The CDR3 region has the DNA TGTGCCAGCTCACCACCGAGTAGGGGGAATGAAAAACTGTTTTTT.